Listed here is a single TCR beta chain. This clone was seen a single time. Its target antigen remains unknown. The CDR3 carries no conserved terminal phenylalanine or tryptophan, so it likely arises from a read error. From its first to its last residue, the CDR3 has 14 amino acids. Only CDR3 DNA remains: 42 bases, in frame from the first base. Trimming takes 5 bases from V and 9 bases from J, and the germline ends sit 19 bases apart. CDR1 and CDR2 are read off the germline V gene as SGHTA and FQGNSA. The immunoSEQ two-step multiplex PCR at survey-level depth was used to amplify TRB CDR3 regions from genomic DNA. To estimate template counts and remove amplification bias, each PCR was spiked with synthetic inline TR CDR3 controls covering all V-J pairings. Reads were processed so that amplification and sequencing bias were reduced, and quantification was performed against synthetic TR CDR3 analogs. In the authors' own workflow: Raw data were processed in ImmunoSEQ Analyzer, with out-of-frame sequences and CDR3s containing stop codons removed, and genes were named according to IMGT nomenclature. Normalized Shannon entropy, defined as 1 minus Pielou's evenness, served as the summary measure of repertoire diversity. TRB sequences were considered identical only when V gene, J gene and CDR3 were shared. Public PML clonotypes were defined as CDR3s shared by two or more PML-onset samples but absent from earlier samples, from controls, and from public databases. Skylign with the observed count method was used to analyze CDR3 amino acid composition at each position. What TCRdb holds here is the immuneACCESS table cut down to in-frame rearrangements. Part of the clones is not present; checked against another copy, under half of the missing clones reflect an unresolved V gene, and the others are unexplained. V and J calls and clone size are copied from that table; D and trimming were computed from the DNA. The sample contains about 28,000 clones, 85% to 90% of them found a single time. Approximately 1% of the sample goes to the ten largest clones.

This specimen comes from a study of multiple sclerosis patients with progressive multifocal leukoencephalopathy (dated by TCRdb to about 2019). Notes on the research overall: Controls were a few natalizumab-treated MS patients who did not develop PML, sampled longitudinally. Peripheral T and B cells were examined in MS patients who went on to develop PML (4 under natalizumab, 1 after alemtuzumab) as well as in treated patients who did not. Two patients on natalizumab who later developed PML were tracked over time from before therapy, through 6 and 12 months, up to PML onset. The goal of the study was to detect any JC virus-specific or public T-cell expansions that arose at the time of PML onset.

What this sample's time point label stands for: before natalizumab initiation. Every listed patient had received interferon beta before, and every PML patient was female. T0 blood samples were collected before the first natalizumab infusion. Ficoll-Hypaque density gradient centrifugation was used to isolate peripheral blood mononuclear cells. Results the study describes overall, beyond this receptor: When PML developed, no shared TRBV or TRBJ gene usage and no preferred TRBV-TRBJ pairings were found. Lower normalized Shannon entropy suggested less diverse TRB repertoires in most PML patients, whereas the natalizumab-treated controls showed values near 1. The analysis covered only peripheral blood, although cerebrospinal fluid or brain lymphocytes might be more informative for natalizumab-associated PML. Only PML patients had TRB clones above 0.5% frequency, but the clones expanded at PML onset were already present before and during natalizumab therapy. Because of the small, descriptive cohort, whether findings reflect JC virus infection or general immunocompromise remained unclear.

Material for sequencing was PBMCs. This receptor was taken from a human donor with multiple sclerosis. The sequence links TRBV7-2 to TRBJ1-1; TRBD1 is a weak D gene call, 6 bases matching. The CDR3 reads as follows: CASSLSILGGKAFS. The DNA sequence follows: TGTGCCAGCAGCCTTTCTATCCTGGGGGGCAAAGCTTTCTCT.